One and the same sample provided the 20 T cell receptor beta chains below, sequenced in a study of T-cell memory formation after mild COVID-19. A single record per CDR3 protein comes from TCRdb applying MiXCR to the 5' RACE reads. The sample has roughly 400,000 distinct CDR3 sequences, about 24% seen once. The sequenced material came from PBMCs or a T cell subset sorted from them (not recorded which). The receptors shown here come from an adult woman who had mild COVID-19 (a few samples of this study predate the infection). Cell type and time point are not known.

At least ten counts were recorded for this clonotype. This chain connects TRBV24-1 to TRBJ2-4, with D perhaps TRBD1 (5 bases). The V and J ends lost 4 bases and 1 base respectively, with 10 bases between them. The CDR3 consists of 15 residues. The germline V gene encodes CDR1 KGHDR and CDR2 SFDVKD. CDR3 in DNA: TGTGCCACCAGTGACAACGGACACGCCAAAAACATTCAGTACTTC. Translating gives CATSDNGHAKNIQYF.

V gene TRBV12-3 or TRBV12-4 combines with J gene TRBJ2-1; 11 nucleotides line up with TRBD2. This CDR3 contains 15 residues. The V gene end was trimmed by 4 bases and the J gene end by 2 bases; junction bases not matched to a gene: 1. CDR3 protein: CASSSSGGPYNEQFF. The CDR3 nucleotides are TGTGCCAGCAGTTCTAGCGGGGGGCCCTACAATGAGCAGTTCTTC.

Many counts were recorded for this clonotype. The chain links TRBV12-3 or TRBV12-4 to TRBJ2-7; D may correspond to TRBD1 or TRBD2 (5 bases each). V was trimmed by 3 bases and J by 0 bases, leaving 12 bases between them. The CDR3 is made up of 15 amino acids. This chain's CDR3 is CASSFKGRNSYEQYF. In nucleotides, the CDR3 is TGTGCCAGCAGTTTTAAGGGACGGAACTCCTACGAGCAGTACTTC.

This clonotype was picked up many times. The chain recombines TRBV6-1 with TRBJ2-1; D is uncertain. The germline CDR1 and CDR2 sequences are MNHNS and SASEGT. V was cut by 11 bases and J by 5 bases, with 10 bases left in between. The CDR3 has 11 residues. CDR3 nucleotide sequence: TGTGCCTGCCGAGCGAACAATGAGCAGTTCTTC. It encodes CACRANNEQFF.

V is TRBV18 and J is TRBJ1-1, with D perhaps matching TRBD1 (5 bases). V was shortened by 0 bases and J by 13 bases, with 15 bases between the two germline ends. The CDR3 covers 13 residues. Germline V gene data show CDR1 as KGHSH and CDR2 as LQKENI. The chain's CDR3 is CASSPPIAGYLFF. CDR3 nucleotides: TGTGCCAGCTCACCACCGATCGCAGGGTACCTTTTCTTT. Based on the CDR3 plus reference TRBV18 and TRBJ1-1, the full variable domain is NAGVMQNPRHLVRRRGQEARLRCSPMKGHSHVYWYRQLPEEGLKFMVYLQKENIIDESGMPKERFSAEFPKEGPSILRIQQVVRGDSAAYFCASSPPIAGYLFFGQGTRLTVV.

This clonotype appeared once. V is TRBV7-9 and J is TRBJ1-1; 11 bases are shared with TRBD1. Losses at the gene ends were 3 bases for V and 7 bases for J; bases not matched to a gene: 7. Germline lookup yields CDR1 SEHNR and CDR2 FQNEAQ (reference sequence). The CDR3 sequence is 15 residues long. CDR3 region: CASSFGDRGEIEAFF. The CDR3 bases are TGTGCCAGCAGCTTTGGGGACAGGGGGGAAATTGAAGCTTTCTTT. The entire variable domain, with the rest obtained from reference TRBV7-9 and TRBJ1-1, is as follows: DTGVSQNPRHKITKRGQNVTFRCDPISEHNRLYWYRQTLGQGPEFLTYFQNEAQLEKSRLLSDRFSAERPKGSFSTLEIQRTEQGDSAMYLCASSFGDRGEIEAFFGQGTRLTVV.

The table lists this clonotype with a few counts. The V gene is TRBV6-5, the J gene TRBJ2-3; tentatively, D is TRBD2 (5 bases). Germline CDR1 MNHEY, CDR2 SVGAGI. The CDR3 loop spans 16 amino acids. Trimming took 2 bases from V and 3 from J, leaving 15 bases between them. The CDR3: CASSYTGNLRTDTQYF. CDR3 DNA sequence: TGTGCCAGCAGTTACACCGGGAATTTACGAACAGATACGCAGTATTTT.

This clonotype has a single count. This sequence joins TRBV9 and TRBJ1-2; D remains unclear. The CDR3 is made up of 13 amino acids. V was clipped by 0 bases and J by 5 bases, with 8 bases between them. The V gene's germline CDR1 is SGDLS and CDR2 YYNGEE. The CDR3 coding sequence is TGTGCCAGCAGCGTAGCCGAATGGTATGGCTACACCTTC. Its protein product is CASSVAEWYGYTF.

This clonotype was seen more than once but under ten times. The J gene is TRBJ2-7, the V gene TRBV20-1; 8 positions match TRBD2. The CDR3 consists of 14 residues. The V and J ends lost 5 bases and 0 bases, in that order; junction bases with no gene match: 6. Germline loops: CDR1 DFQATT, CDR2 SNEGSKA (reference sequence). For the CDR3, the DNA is TGCAGTGCTCCCCAGCGGGGGTCCTCCTACGAGCAGTACTTC. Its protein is CSAPQRGSSYEQYF.

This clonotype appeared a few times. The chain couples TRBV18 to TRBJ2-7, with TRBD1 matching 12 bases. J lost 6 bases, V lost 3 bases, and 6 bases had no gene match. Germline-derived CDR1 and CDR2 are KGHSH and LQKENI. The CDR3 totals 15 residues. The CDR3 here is CASSPGQGATGEQYF. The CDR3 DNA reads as TGTGCCAGCTCACCGGGACAGGGGGCGACGGGCGAGCAGTACTTC.

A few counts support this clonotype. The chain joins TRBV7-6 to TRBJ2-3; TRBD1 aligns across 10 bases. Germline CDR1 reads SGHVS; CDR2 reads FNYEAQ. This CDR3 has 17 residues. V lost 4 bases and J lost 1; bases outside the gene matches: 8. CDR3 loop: CASSSQTGGLGTDTQYF. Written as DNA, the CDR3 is TGTGCCAGCAGCTCCCAGACAGGGGGCTTGGGCACAGATACGCAGTATTTT.

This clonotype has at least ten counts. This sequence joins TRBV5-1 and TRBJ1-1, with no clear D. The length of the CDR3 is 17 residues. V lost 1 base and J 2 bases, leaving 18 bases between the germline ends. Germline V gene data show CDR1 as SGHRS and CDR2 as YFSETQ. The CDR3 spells CASSLSRYSYNNTEAFF. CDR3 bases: TGCGCCAGCAGCTTGAGCCGCTACAGCTACAACAACACTGAAGCTTTCTTT.

Here the CDR3 reads CASSPPGQGWTQYF. CDR3 sequence (DNA): TGTGCCAGCTCACCGCCGGGACAGGGGTGGACCCAGTACTTC. The chain recombines TRBV18 with TRBJ2-5, with 10 bases aligning to TRBD1. Germline V gene data show CDR1 as KGHSH and CDR2 as LQKENI. The length of the CDR3 is 14 residues. V trimming: 3 bases; J trimming: 7 bases; junction bases outside the gene matches: 5. The complete variable domain, with remaining parts taken from reference TRBV18 and TRBJ2-5, reads NAGVMQNPRHLVRRRGQEARLRCSPMKGHSHVYWYRQLPEEGLKFMVYLQKENIIDESGMPKERFSAEFPKEGPSILRIQQVVRGDSAAYFCASSPPGQGWTQYFGPGTRLLVL.

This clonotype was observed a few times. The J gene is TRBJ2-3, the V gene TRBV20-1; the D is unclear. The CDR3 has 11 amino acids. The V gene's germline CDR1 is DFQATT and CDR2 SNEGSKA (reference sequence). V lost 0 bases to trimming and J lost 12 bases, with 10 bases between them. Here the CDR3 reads CSARDFPFQYF. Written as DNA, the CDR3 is TGCAGTGCTAGAGATTTCCCCTTCCAGTATTTT.

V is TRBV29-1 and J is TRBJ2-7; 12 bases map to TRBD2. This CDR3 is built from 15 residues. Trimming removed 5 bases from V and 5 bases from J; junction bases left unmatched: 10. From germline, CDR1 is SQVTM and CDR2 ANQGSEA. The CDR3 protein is CSVRLAGVGPDEQYF. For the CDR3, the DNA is TGCAGCGTTCGACTAGCGGGAGTTGGACCTGACGAGCAGTACTTC.

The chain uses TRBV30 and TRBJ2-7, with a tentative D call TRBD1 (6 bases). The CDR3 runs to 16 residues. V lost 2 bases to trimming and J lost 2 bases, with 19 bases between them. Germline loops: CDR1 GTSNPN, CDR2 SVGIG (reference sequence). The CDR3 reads CAWSTRQGRRPYEQYF. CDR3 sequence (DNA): TGTGCCTGGAGTACCCGCCAGGGGCGTCGGCCCTACGAGCAGTACTTC.

The CDR3 sequence is CASTNPGTEQFF. In DNA, the CDR3 is TGTGCCAGCACCAACCCAGGGACTGAGCAGTTCTTC. The V gene is TRBV7-8, the J gene TRBJ2-1; either TRBD1 or TRBD2 may fit D (5 bases each). CDR3 length: 12 residues. Trimming shortened V by 7 bases and J by 9 bases, and 13 bases separated the two germline ends. Germline CDR1 SGHVS, CDR2 FQNEAQ.

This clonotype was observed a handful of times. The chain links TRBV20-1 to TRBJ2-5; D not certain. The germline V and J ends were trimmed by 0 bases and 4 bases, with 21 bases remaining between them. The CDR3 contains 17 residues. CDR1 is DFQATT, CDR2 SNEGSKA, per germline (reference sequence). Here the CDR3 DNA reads TGCAGTGCTAGAGACACCCTCAGAGCCCGGATCGGAGAGACCCAGTACTTC. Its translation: CSARDTLRARIGETQYF.

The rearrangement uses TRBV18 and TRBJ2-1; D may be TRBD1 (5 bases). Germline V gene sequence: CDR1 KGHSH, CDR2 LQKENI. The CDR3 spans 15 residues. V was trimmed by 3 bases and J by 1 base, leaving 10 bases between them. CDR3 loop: CASSPLAGSYNEQFF. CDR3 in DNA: TGTGCCAGCTCACCTCTTGCAGGGTCCTACAATGAGCAGTTCTTC.

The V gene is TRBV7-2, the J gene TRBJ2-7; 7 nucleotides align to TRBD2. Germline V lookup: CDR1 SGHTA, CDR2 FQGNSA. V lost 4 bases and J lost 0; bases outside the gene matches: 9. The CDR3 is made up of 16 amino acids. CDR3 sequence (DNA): TGTGCCAGCAGCTCCCCAACGGCGGGAGTCTCCTACGAGCAGTACTTC. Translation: CASSSPTAGVSYEQYF.